This is a list of T cell receptor beta chains from one sample in a study of siplizumab effects on memory and regulatory T cells. TCRdb keeps only in-frame clones here, not all; method: immunoSEQ multiplex PCR. Among 120,000 or so clones listed, 80% to 95% were seen once. The sequenced sample consisted of CD4+ T cells sorted from blood. The receptors here all came from a human donor in good health. The CDR3 runs from the conserved cysteine through the conserved F or W. The D gene is left open where the match is weak. For some rows the clone size is stated as once, few or many, or as a class when expanded; others skip it.

clone_size	v_call	d_call	j_call	cdr3_aa	cdr3_nt
NA	TRBV7-9	NA	TRBJ2-1	CASSLAWDGEQFF	TGTGCCAGCAGCTTAGCCTGGGACGGTGAGCAGTTCTTC
NA	TRBV12-5	TRBD1	TRBJ1-1	CASGLGQGEAFF	TGTGCTAGTGGTCTGGGACAGGGGGAAGCTTTCTTT
once	TRBV12-2	NA	TRBJ2-5	CASRLGIGETQYF	TGTGCAAGTCGCTTAGGTATCGGGGAGACCCAGTACTTC
NA	TRBV7-2	NA	TRBJ2-7	CASSRSPYEQYF	TGTGCCAGCAGCCGGTCCCCATACGAGCAGTACTTC
NA	TRBV9	NA	TRBJ2-2	CASSLGPDTGELFF	TGTGCCAGCAGTCTTGGACCAGACACCGGGGAGCTGTTTTTT
NA	TRBV4-1	NA	TRBJ1-6	CASSRGRGQGSSPLHF	TGCGCCAGCAGCCGAGGACGAGGCCAGGGCTCTTCACCCCTCCACTTT
NA	TRBV9	TRBD2	TRBJ2-5	CASSASGNHQETQYF	TGTGCCAGCAGCGCTAGCGGGAACCACCAAGAGACCCAGTACTTC
NA	TRBV7-9	TRBD2	TRBJ2-3	CASSLVLAGGADTQYF	TGTGCCAGCAGCTTAGTACTAGCGGGAGGGGCAGATACGCAGTATTTT
once	TRBV27	NA	TRBJ2-1	CASSLRLDSRSYNEQFF	TGTGCCAGCAGTCTGAGATTGGACAGTCGCTCCTACAATGAGCAGTTCTTC
NA	TRBV5-6	NA	TRBJ2-1	CASSLAQKNEQFF	TGTGCCAGCAGCTTAGCCCAAAAGAATGAGCAGTTCTTC
NA	TRBV5-6	NA	TRBJ1-1	CASSWDGKNTEAFF	TGTGCCAGCAGCTGGGACGGAAAGAACACTGAAGCTTTCTTT
NA	TRBV19	NA	TRBJ1-1	CASISEGRLNTEAFF	TGTGCCAGTATTAGCGAGGGAAGACTGAACACTGAAGCTTTCTTT
NA	TRBV6-4	TRBD1	TRBJ2-7	CASSPDRASHEQYF	TGTGCCAGCAGTCCTGACAGGGCTTCCCACGAGCAGTACTTC
NA	TRBV4-1	NA	TRBJ1-3	CASSRSRTEGISGNTIYF	TGCGCCAGCAGCCGGTCGAGGACAGAGGGAATCTCTGGAAACACCATATATTTT
NA	TRBV5-4	TRBD1	TRBJ1-4	CASSSQGDEKLFF	TGTGCCAGCAGTTCCCAGGGGGATGAAAAACTGTTTTTT
NA	TRBV7-2	NA	TRBJ1-2	CASSFRTDYGYTF	TGTGCCAGCAGCTTCCGGACAGATTATGGCTACACCTTC
NA	TRBV19	TRBD2	TRBJ2-1	CASSTSGGVIVGNEQFF	TGTGCCAGTAGTACTAGCGGGGGTGTAATCGTCGGCAATGAGCAGTTCTTC
once	TRBV30	TRBD2	TRBJ2-7	CAWSPLAGVSYEQYF	TGTGCCTGGAGTCCCCTAGCGGGAGTTTCCTACGAGCAGTACTTC
NA	TRBV7-9	TRBD2	TRBJ2-1	CASSSSGPYNEQFF	TGTGCCAGCAGCTCTAGCGGGCCTTACAATGAGCAGTTCTTC
NA	TRBV5-1	TRBD1	TRBJ2-3	CASSLGTGGNTDTQYF	TGCGCCAGCAGCTTAGGGACAGGGGGAAACACAGATACGCAGTATTTT
NA	TRBV6-5	NA	TRBJ2-2	CASSSDANTGELFF	TGTGCCAGCAGCTCGGACGCGAACACCGGGGAGCTGTTTTTT
NA	TRBV5-6	NA	TRBJ1-2	CASSFLYRNYGYTF	TGTGCCAGCAGCTTTTTGTACAGAAACTATGGCTACACCTTC
NA	TRBV5-5	NA	TRBJ2-7	CASSLEGRSAYEQYF	TGTGCCAGCAGCCTTGAGGGACGGAGCGCCTACGAGCAGTACTTC
NA	TRBV6-1	NA	TRBJ2-5	CASYRENVQTQYF	TGTGCCAGCTATAGGGAGAACGTACAGACCCAGTACTTC
NA	TRBV7-2	NA	TRBJ2-1	CASSKTSSYNEQFF	TGTGCCAGCAGCAAGACTAGCTCCTACAATGAGCAGTTCTTC
NA	TRBV2	TRBD1	TRBJ1-5	CASRTGSGGNQPQHF	TGTGCCAGCAGGACAGGGTCAGGGGGTAATCAGCCCCAGCATTTT
NA	TRBV7-6	TRBD1	TRBJ1-5	CASSLEGASNQPQHF	TGTGCCAGCAGCTTAGAGGGGGCTAGCAATCAGCCCCAGCATTTT
NA	TRBV5-6	TRBD1	TRBJ1-1	CASSRWTGMNTEAFF	TGTGCCAGCAGCCGATGGACAGGGATGAACACTGAAGCTTTCTTT
few	TRBV10-2	NA	TRBJ1-4	CASRAGSEKLFF	TGCGCCAGCAGGGCAGGGTCAGAAAAACTGTTTTTT
NA	TRBV5-1	NA	TRBJ2-7	CASSLLDTSYEQYF	TGCGCCAGCAGCCTACTTGACACGTCCTACGAGCAGTACTTC
NA	TRBV6-5	NA	TRBJ1-1	CASSRDTEAFF	TGTGCCAGCAGTCGGGACACTGAAGCTTTCTTT
NA	TRBV7-8	NA	TRBJ1-4	CASSFPSNEKLFF	TGTGCCAGCAGCTTCCCTTCTAATGAAAAACTGTTTTTT
NA	TRBV6-1	TRBD1	TRBJ2-5	CASTRQGAIQETQYF	TGTGCCAGCACGAGACAGGGGGCTATACAAGAGACCCAGTACTTC
NA	TRBV9	NA	TRBJ2-2	CASSVAKGTTGELFF	TGTGCCAGCAGCGTAGCAAAAGGGACAACCGGGGAGCTGTTTTTT
NA	TRBV18	NA	TRBJ2-7	CASSRDPGPYEQYF	TGTGCCAGCTCACGGGACCCGGGCCCCTACGAGCAGTACTTC
once	TRBV5-1	NA	TRBJ2-3	CASSHTDTQYF	TGCGCCAGCAGCCACACAGATACGCAGTATTTT
NA	TRBV5-6	NA	TRBJ2-5	CASSSPRGLGQETQYF	TGTGCCAGCAGCTCGCCCCGGGGGTTGGGACAGGAGACCCAGTACTTC
few	TRBV2	TRBD1	TRBJ1-5	CASSGRDRNNQPQHF	TGTGCCAGCAGTGGAAGGGACAGAAACAATCAGCCCCAGCATTTT
NA	TRBV5-1	TRBD2	TRBJ2-7	CASSLGLAANYEQYF	TGCGCCAGCAGCTTGGGACTAGCGGCAAACTACGAGCAGTACTTC
NA	TRBV7-9	NA	TRBJ2-6	CASSPWGDGANVLTF	TGTGCCAGCAGCCCGTGGGGGGATGGGGCCAACGTCCTGACTTTC